The 25 T cell receptor beta chains below were found in one sample sequenced in a study of blood T cell repertoires in COVID-19. Measured with immunoSEQ multiplex PCR; TCRdb has only the in-frame clones, and not every one. The sample holds roughly 260,000 clones, approximately 86% seen once. The sequenced material came from peripheral blood. These receptors all stem from a woman older than 75 with active or convalescent COVID-19.

This clone turned up a few times. V gene TRBV3-1 (or the pseudogene TRBV3-2) combines with J gene TRBJ2-7, with 9 bases aligning to TRBD2. The CDR3 consists of 13 residues. V shed 5 bases and J 3 bases; nucleotides not matched to a gene: 2. Looked up from germline, CDR1 is LGHDT and CDR2 is YNNKEL (reference sequence). In DNA form, the CDR3 reads TGTGCCAGCAGCTCTAGCGGGGACTACGAGCAGTACTTC. Its protein product is CASSSSGDYEQYF.

The chain couples TRBV24-1 to TRBJ1-3, with 8 bases that match TRBD1. CDR3 length: 17 amino acids. Germline CDR1 and CDR2: KGHDR and SFDVKD. The ends lost 4 bases at V and 8 bases at J; junction bases unmatched: 15. The DNA for the CDR3 is TGTGCCACCAGTGAGTTAAAACCGAGGGACAGGAGGTACACCATATATTTT. Translation: CATSELKPRDRRYTIYF.

The genes are TRBV5-1 and TRBJ2-3, with 8 nucleotides matching TRBD1. Trimming cost V 4 bases and J 5 bases; bases outside gene matches: 6. The CDR3 extends over 14 amino acids. CDR1 SGHRS and CDR2 YFSETQ come from the germline V gene. The CDR3 DNA sequence: TGCGCCAGCAGCCCCAGCAGGGGGCGAGATACGCAGTATTTT. Its translation: CASSPSRGRDTQYF.

The rearrangement links TRBV28 to TRBJ1-2, with TRBD1 identical over 9 bases. This CDR3 is 14 amino acids long. The V and J ends lost 6 bases and 8 bases, in that order; junction bases with no gene match: 10. The germline CDR1 and CDR2 sequences are MDHEN and SYDVKM. The CDR3 here is CASRVLDRGEGYTF. The DNA for the CDR3 is TGTGCCAGCAGGGTCTTGGACAGGGGAGAAGGCTACACCTTC.

The gene calls are TRBV24-1 and TRBJ2-3; perhaps TRBD1 as D (7 bases). This CDR3 has 13 amino acids. Germline V gene sequence: CDR1 KGHDR, CDR2 SFDVKD. Trimming stripped 7 bases from V and 5 bases from J, with 12 bases between. This chain's CDR3 is CATSSRGEDTQYF. CDR3 DNA sequence: TGTGCCACCAGCAGCAGGGGGGAAGATACGCAGTATTTT.

This chain connects TRBV6-5 to TRBJ1-5; 7 nucleotides agree with TRBD1. V lost 8 bases and J lost 2; bases outside the gene matches: 6. This CDR3 comprises 14 residues. CDR1 is MNHEY, CDR2 SVGAGI, per germline. The DNA of the CDR3 is TGTGCCAGCGCCCGAACAGGGGGCAATCAGCCCCAGCATTTT. Protein sequence: CASARTGGNQPQHF.

This clone was observed a handful of times. The chain uses TRBV7-9 and TRBJ1-2, with 9 bases aligning to TRBD1. Germline CDR1 is SEHNR and CDR2 is FQNEAQ (reference sequence). This CDR3 region has 15 residues. J was trimmed by 4 bases and V by 5 bases; bases with no gene match: 8. CDR3 nucleotides: TGTGCCAGCAGCGAGGGACAGGGCGGTGTCTATGGCTACACCTTC. Translated: CASSEGQGGVYGYTF. Using reference TRBV7-9 and TRBJ1-2 for the parts outside the CDR3, the full variable domain is DTGVSQNPRHKITKRGQNVTFRCDPISEHNRLYWYRQTLGQGPEFLTYFQNEAQLEKSRLLSDRFSAERPKGSFSTLEIQRTEQGDSAMYLCASSEGQGGVYGYTFGSGTRLTVV.

The chain links TRBV2 to TRBJ1-5, with D tentatively TRBD1 (6 bases). The CDR3 totals 14 residues. In germline, CDR1 is SNHLY, CDR2 FYNNEI. V was pared by 7 bases and J by 2 bases, with 12 bases between. The CDR3 nucleotides read TGTGCCAGCACCAGGGGATTGCGCAATCAGCCCCAGCATTTT. Amino acids: CASTRGLRNQPQHF.

The V call is TRBV2, the J call TRBJ1-2, with 9 bases that match TRBD1. V lost 6 bases and J lost 2; bases outside the gene matches: 7. This CDR3 has 15 amino acids. CDR1 SNHLY and CDR2 FYNNEI come from the germline V gene. CDR3 coding DNA: TGTGCCAGCAGCCTGGGACAGGGAGGGAACTATGGCTACACCTTC. It encodes CASSLGQGGNYGYTF.

The chain joins TRBV15 to TRBJ2-1; D is perhaps TRBD2 (6 bases). Per germline, CDR1 LNHNV and CDR2 YYDKDF (reference sequence). Trimming pared 1 base from V and 4 bases from J, leaving 8 bases between. This CDR3 contains 14 residues. The CDR3 reads CATSRASEYNEQFF. DNA of the CDR3: TGTGCCACCAGCAGAGCTAGCGAATACAATGAGCAGTTCTTC.

This sequence joins TRBV10-1 and TRBJ1-1; TRBD1 matches at 10 bases. The CDR3 has 15 residues. Per germline, CDR1 WNHNN and CDR2 SYGVQD (reference sequence). The V segment lost 3 bases and the J segment 7 bases; nucleotides outside the gene matches: 8. The CDR3 sequence: CASSDPGQGGLEAFF. CDR3 coding DNA: TGCGCCAGCAGTGACCCCGGACAGGGGGGCCTTGAAGCTTTCTTT.

The chain combines TRBV30 with TRBJ1-2; the match to TRBD1 covers 7 bases. Germline CDR1 and CDR2: GTSNPN and SVGIG (reference sequence). V shed 4 bases, J shed 1 base, and the junction held 0 bases outside the gene matches. The CDR3 loop spans 12 amino acids. The DNA of the CDR3 is TGTGCCTGGAACAGGGGTAACTATGGCTACACCTTC. It codes for CAWNRGNYGYTF.

The rearrangement links TRBV19 to TRBJ1-1; no reliable D call. CDR1 and CDR2 from the germline V gene are LNHDA and SQIVND (reference sequence). V lost 7 bases to trimming and J lost 1 base, with 13 bases between them. The CDR3 extends over 14 amino acids. The CDR3 coding sequence is TGTGCCAGTAATTCGGTTCGACAGAACACTGAAGCTTTCTTT. Protein product: CASNSVRQNTEAFF.

The gene calls are TRBV9 and TRBJ2-7; 11 bases agree with TRBD2. This CDR3 contains 16 residues. With V trimmed by 4 bases and J by 1 base, 7 bases remained unmatched. Germline CDR1 and CDR2: SGDLS and YYNGEE. The CDR3 is CASSSKGTSGSYEQYF. Here the CDR3 DNA reads TGTGCCAGCAGCTCCAAAGGGACTAGCGGATCCTACGAGCAGTACTTC.

The gene calls are TRBV5-1 and TRBJ2-3; TRBD2 might be the D (6 bases). The V end lost 3 bases, the J end lost 3 bases, and 11 bases lay between the germline ends. The germline V gene has CDR1 SGHRS and CDR2 YFSETQ. The CDR3 sequence is 14 residues long. The CDR3 is CASSSSEMTDTQYF. CDR3 nucleotides: TGCGCCAGCAGCTCTAGCGAGATGACAGATACGCAGTATTTT.

The CDR3 loop is CASVLAGTYNEQFF. CDR3 DNA: TGTGCCAGCGTACTAGCGGGAACCTACAATGAGCAGTTCTTC. The gene calls are TRBV6-5 and TRBJ2-1, with 10 bases that match TRBD2. Germline CDR1 MNHEY, CDR2 SVGAGI. After removal of 8 bases from V and 2 bases from J, the junction contained 3 bases not matched to a gene. This CDR3 contains 14 residues.

CDR3 loop: CASSLLSFSNQPQHF. In DNA, the CDR3 is TGTGCCAGCAGCTTATTGTCGTTCAGCAATCAGCCCCAGCATTTT. This chain uses TRBV7-8 with TRBJ1-5; no firm D call. CDR1 SGHVS and CDR2 FQNEAQ come from the germline V gene. The CDR3 covers 15 residues. The germline V and J ends were trimmed by 2 bases and 1 base, with 9 bases remaining between them.

The chain has TRBV18 and TRBJ2-1; 11 bases match TRBD2. J gave up 5 bases and V 6 bases, and 6 bases lay outside the gene matches. Per germline, CDR1 KGHSH and CDR2 LQKENI. CDR3 length: 15 residues. The CDR3 bases are TGTGCCAGCTCGCCCCTAGCGGGGGGCCACAATGAGCAGTTCTTC. This sequence encodes CASSPLAGGHNEQFF.

This clone was seen a handful of times. The J gene is TRBJ1-6, the V gene TRBV5-8; no clear D. V lost 4 bases, J lost 0 bases, and 11 bases lay in between. This CDR3 comprises 16 residues. Germline V lookup: CDR1 SGHTS, CDR2 YDEGEE. The CDR3 region is CASSPKASSYNSPLHF. The CDR3, as DNA: TGTGCCAGCAGCCCAAAAGCGAGCTCCTATAATTCACCCCTCCACTTT.

This chain links TRBV11-2 with TRBJ1-1; D unclear. The CDR3 has 12 amino acids. The V end was cut by 5 bases, the J end by 5 bases, with 9 bases between. Germline V lookup: CDR1 SGHAT, CDR2 FQNNGV. The CDR3 nucleotides are TGTGCCAGCAGCCCCTCCCCGACTGAAGCTTTCTTT. It yields the protein CASSPSPTEAFF.

The chain combines TRBV18 with TRBJ1-1; 10 positions match TRBD1. This CDR3 region has 15 residues. V shed 3 bases, J shed 8 bases, and the junction held 9 bases outside the gene matches. Germline lookup yields CDR1 KGHSH and CDR2 LQKENI. CDR3 nucleotides: TGTGCCAGCTCACCGGAGACAGGGGGCCTCGGCGAAGCTTTCTTT. Its translation: CASSPETGGLGEAFF.

The J gene is TRBJ1-5, the V gene TRBV19; no firm D call. CDR3 length: 13 amino acids. Trimming removed 3 bases at V and 16 bases at J, with 19 bases between. Germline CDR1 LNHDA, CDR2 SQIVND (reference sequence). Written as DNA, the CDR3 is TGTGCCAGTAGTATTGTAGCGGACGGCCCACGTCATTTT. It is translated as CASSIVADGPRHF. Full variable domain (outside the CDR3, taken from reference TRBV19 and TRBJ1-5): DGGITQSPKYLFRKEGQNVTLSCEQNLNHDAMYWYRQDPGQGLRLIYYSQIVNDFQKGDIAEGYSVSREKKESFPLTVTSAQKNPTAFYLCASSIVADGPRHFGDGTRLSIL.

This clone was detected only a few times. This chain joins TRBV2 and TRBJ1-1; the D is unclear. Trimming pared 8 bases from V and 0 bases from J, leaving 10 bases between. The CDR3 covers 13 residues. CDR1 is SNHLY and CDR2 is FYNNEI in the germline V gene. The DNA for the CDR3 is TGTGCCAGCGAAGTTTACATGAACACTGAAGCTTTCTTT. This gives the protein CASEVYMNTEAFF. The full variable domain, rest sourced from reference TRBV2 and TRBJ1-1, is EPEVTQTPSHQVTQMGQEVILRCVPISNHLYFYWYRQILGQKVEFLVSFYNNEISEKSEIFDDQFSVERPDGSNFTLKIRSTKLEDSAMYFCASEVYMNTEAFFGQGTRLTVV.

This chain links TRBV24-1 with TRBJ2-7; D might be TRBD2 (5 bases). Germline values: CDR1 KGHDR, CDR2 SFDVKD. The CDR3 is 13 amino acids. Trimming cost V 6 bases and J 5 bases, with 13 bases left between them. CDR3 DNA sequence: TGTGCCACCAGTCGAGAGGGCTGGGACGAGCAGTACTTC. Its translation is CATSREGWDEQYF.

The V call is TRBV5-1, the J call TRBJ2-2, with D perhaps matching TRBD2 (5 bases). The germline CDR1 and CDR2 sequences are SGHRS and YFSETQ. V lost 0 bases and J 2 bases, leaving 11 bases between the germline ends. The CDR3 runs to 16 residues. The CDR3 loop reads CASSLVPGDNTGELFF. CDR3 sequence (DNA): TGCGCCAGCAGCTTGGTTCCCGGGGATAACACCGGGGAGCTGTTTTTT.